This is a list of T cell receptor beta chains from one sample in a study of identifying expanded T cells in peripheral blood. Sequenced by immunoSEQ multiplex PCR; TCRdb stores in-frame clones only, minus some. The sample holds tens of thousands of clones; around 87% are singletons and the top ten take around 4.6%. The sequencing sample was made of blood. These receptors were obtained from a person between 18 and 75 years old in good health. CDR3s include the opening cysteine and the closing phenylalanine or tryptophan. Fields, in order: J gene, CDR3 length, clone size, D gene, V gene, CDR3 DNA, CDR3 protein. A D gene is named only where the DNA matches it firmly. Size tells how often a clone was seen (once, few, many) or the class of an expanded clone, and some rows leave it out.

TRBJ2-5 13 . TRBD2 TRBV10-1 TGCGCCAGAGGACTAGCGGGAGCAGAGACCCAGTACTTC CARGLAGAETQYF
TRBJ2-3 17 once TRBD2 TRBV19 TGTGCCAGTAGTGGACTAGCGGGAGGGGTGAAGACAGATACGCAGTATTTT CASSGLAGGVKTDTQYF
TRBJ2-3 14 . . TRBV6-5 TGTGCCAGCAGTCTCGGAAGAGTAGCAGATACGCAGTATTTT CASSLGRVADTQYF
TRBJ2-7 12 . TRBD2 TRBV7-9 TGTGCCAGCAGCTTAGGCGGGGGCGAGCAGTACTTC CASSLGGGEQYF
TRBJ2-2 12 few . TRBV9 TGTGCCAGCAGCGTAGACGTCGGGGAGCTGTTTTTT CASSVDVGELFF
TRBJ2-1 17 . TRBD2 TRBV10-2 TGCGCCAGCTCACCAACTAGCGGGAGGGCCGGAAACAATGAGCAGTTCTTC CASSPTSGRAGNNEQFF
TRBJ2-7 16 once TRBD1 TRBV5-1 TGCGCCAGCAGCTTAGATACAGGGGGTCCCGAACACGAGCAGTACTTC CASSLDTGGPEHEQYF
TRBJ1-1 14 few . TRBV19 TGTGCCAGTACCCCAACAGGTCGGAACACTGAAGCTTTCTTT CASTPTGRNTEAFF
TRBJ1-1 15 . . TRBV5-1 TGCGCCAGCGCTTGGGGTACGGGGGCGGACACTGAAGCTTTCTTT CASAWGTGADTEAFF
TRBJ1-6 17 . . TRBV6-1 TGTGCCAGCAGTGAATCCCAGGGATCCCGGAATAATTCACCCCTCCACTTT CASSESQGSRNNSPLHF
TRBJ2-2 13 . . TRBV14 TGTGCCAGCAGCCCAACAGGAGCCGGGGAGCTGTTTTTT CASSPTGAGELFF
TRBJ1-2 13 few . TRBV7-2 TGTGCCAGCAGCGCAAAGGGTAACTATGGCTACACCTTC CASSAKGNYGYTF
TRBJ2-2 14 . . TRBV19 TGTGCCACCGGACGGGGGCCGAACACCGGGGAGCTGTTTTTT CATGRGPNTGELFF
TRBJ2-7 14 . TRBD1 TRBV11-1 TGTGCCAGCAGCTCGCGGGACAGGGAGGGGGAGCAGTACTTC CASSSRDREGEQYF